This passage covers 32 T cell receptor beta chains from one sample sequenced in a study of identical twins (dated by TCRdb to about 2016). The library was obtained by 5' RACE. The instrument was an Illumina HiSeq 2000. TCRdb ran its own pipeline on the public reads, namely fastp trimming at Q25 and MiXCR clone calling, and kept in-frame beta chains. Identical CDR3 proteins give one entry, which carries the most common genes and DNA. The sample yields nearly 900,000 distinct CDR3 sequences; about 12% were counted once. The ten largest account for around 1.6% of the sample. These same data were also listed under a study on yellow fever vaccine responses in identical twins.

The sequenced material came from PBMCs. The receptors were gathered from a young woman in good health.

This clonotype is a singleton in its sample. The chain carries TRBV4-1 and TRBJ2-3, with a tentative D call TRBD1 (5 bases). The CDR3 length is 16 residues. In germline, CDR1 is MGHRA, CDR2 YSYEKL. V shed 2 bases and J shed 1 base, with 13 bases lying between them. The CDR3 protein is CASSQTDSFRTDTQYF. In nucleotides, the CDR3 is TGCGCCAGCAGCCAAACAGACAGTTTCCGCACAGATACGCAGTATTTT.

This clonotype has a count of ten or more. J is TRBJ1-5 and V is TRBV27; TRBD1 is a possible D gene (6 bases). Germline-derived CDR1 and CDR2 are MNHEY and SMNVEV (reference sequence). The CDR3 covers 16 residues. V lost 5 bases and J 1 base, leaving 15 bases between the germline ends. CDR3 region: CASSPDSTRSNQPQHF. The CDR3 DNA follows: TGTGCCAGCAGTCCGGACAGTACACGGAGCAATCAGCCCCAGCATTTT.

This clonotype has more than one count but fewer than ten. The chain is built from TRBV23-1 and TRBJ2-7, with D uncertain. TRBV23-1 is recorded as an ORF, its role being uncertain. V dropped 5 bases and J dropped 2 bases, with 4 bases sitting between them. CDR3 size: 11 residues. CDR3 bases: TGCGCCAGCAGTAAACCCTACGAGCAGTACGTC. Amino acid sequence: CASSKPYEQYV.

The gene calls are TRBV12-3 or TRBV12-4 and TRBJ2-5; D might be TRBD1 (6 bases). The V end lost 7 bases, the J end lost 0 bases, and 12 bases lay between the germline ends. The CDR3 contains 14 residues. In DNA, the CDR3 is TGTGCCAGCACCCTGACAGGATACCAAGAGACCCAGTACTTC. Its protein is CASTLTGYQETQYF.

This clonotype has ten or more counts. CDR3 sequence: CASSYGQGPQPIYGYTF. The CDR3 DNA sequence: TGTGCCAGCAGTTACGGACAGGGTCCTCAGCCTATCTATGGCTACACCTTC. The rearrangement joins TRBV6-5 to TRBJ1-2, with 8 bases identical to TRBD1. Germline V gene lookup returns CDR1 MNHEY and CDR2 SVGAGI. The CDR3 has 17 residues. The V segment lost 2 bases and the J segment 4 bases; nucleotides outside the gene matches: 12.

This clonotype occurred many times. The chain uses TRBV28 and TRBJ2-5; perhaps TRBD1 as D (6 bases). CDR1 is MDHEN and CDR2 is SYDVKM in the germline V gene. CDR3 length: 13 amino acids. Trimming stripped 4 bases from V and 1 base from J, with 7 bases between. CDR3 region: CASSSGVQETQYF. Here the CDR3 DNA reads TGTGCCAGCAGTTCAGGGGTCCAAGAGACCCAGTACTTC.

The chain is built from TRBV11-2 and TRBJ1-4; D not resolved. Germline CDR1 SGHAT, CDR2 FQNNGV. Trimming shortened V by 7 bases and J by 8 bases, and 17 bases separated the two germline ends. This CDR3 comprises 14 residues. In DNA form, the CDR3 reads TGTGCCAGCACCGTGGATAGGTGGCGAGAAAAACTGTTTTTT. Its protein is CASTVDRWREKLFF.

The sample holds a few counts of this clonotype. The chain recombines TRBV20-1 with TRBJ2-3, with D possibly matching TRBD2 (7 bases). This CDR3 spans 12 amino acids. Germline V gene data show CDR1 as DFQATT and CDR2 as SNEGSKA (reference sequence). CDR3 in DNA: TGCCAATGGGGGGGCCCCACAGATACGCAGTATTTT. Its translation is CQWGGPTDTQYF.

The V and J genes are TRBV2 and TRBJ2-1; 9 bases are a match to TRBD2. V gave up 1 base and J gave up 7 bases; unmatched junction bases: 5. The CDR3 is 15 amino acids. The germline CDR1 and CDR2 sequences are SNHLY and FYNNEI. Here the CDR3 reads CASSEETSGQNEQFF. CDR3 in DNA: TGTGCCAGCAGTGAAGAAACTAGCGGGCAAAATGAGCAGTTCTTC.

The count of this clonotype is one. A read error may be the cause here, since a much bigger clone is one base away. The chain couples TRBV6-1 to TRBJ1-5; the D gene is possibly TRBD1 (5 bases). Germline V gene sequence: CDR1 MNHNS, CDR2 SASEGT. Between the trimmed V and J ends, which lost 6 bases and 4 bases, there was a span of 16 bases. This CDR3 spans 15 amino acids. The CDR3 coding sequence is TGTGCCAGCAGCAGAAGTAGGGGTTGGAATCAGCCCCAGCATTTT. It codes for CASSRSRGWNQPQHF.

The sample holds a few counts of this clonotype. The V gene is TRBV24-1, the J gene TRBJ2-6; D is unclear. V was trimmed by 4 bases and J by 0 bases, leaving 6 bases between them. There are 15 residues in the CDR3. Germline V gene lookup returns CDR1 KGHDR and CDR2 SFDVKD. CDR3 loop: CATSELSSGANVLTF. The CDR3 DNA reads TGTGCCACCAGTGAGTTGAGCTCTGGGGCCAACGTCCTGACTTTC.

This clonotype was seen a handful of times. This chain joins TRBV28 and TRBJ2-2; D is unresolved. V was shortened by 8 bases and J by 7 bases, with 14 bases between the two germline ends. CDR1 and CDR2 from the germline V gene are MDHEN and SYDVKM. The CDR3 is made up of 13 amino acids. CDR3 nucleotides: TGTGCCAGCCGCTTGACTTACGTCGGGGAGCTGTTTTTT. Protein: CASRLTYVGELFF.

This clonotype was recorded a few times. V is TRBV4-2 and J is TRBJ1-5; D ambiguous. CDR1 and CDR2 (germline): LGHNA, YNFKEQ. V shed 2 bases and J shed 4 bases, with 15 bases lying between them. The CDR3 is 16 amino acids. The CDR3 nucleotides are TGTGCCAGCAGCCAAAGTGGAGGGTGGGCAAATCAGCCCCAGCATTTT. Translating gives CASSQSGGWANQPQHF.

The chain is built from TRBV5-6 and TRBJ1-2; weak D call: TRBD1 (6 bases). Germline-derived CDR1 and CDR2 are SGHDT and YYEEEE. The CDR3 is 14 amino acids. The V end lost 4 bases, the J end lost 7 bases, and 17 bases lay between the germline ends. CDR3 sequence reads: CASSADRTTGGYTF. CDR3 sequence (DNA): TGTGCCAGCAGCGCTGACAGGACCACAGGTGGCTACACCTTC.

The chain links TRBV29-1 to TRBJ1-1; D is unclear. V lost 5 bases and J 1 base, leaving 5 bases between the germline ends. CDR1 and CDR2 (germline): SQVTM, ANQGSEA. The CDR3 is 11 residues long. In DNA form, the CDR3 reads TGCAGCGTTCTTAGGAACACTGAAGCTTTCTTT. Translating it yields CSVLRNTEAFF. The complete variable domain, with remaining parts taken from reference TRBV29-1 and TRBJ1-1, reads SAVISQKPSRDICQRGTSLTIQCQVDSQVTMMFWYRQQPGQSLTLIATANQGSEATYESGFVIDKFPISRPNLTFSTLTVSNMSPEDSSIYLCSVLRNTEAFFGQGTRLTVV.

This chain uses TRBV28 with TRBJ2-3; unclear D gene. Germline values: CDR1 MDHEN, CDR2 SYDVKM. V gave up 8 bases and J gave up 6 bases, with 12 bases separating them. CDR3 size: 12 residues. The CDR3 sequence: CASLERADTQYF. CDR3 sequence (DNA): TGTGCCAGCCTTGAGCGCGCGGATACGCAGTATTTT. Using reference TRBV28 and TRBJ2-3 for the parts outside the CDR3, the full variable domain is DVKVTQSSRYLVKRTGEKVFLECVQDMDHENMFWYRQDPGLGLRLIYFSYDVKMKEKGDIPEGYSVSREKKERFSLILESASTNQTSMYLCASLERADTQYFGPGTRLTVL.

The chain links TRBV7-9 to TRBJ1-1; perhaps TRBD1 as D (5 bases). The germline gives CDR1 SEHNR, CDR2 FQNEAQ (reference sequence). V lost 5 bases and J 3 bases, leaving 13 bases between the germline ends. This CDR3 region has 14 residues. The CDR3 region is CASSLGTPDTEAFF. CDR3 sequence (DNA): TGTGCCAGCAGCCTGGGGACGCCGGACACTGAAGCTTTCTTT.

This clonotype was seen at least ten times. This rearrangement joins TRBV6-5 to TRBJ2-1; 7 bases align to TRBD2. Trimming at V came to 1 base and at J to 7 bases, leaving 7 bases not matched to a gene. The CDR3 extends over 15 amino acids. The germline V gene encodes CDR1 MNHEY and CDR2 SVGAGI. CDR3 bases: TGTGCCAGCAGTTACTTGGCGGGAGTAGGGAATGAGCAGTTCTTC. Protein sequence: CASSYLAGVGNEQFF.

As DNA, the CDR3 is TGTGCCACCTCCCTGGACTCGGAGACCCAGTACTTC. Protein product: CATSLDSETQYF. The chain has TRBV24-1 and TRBJ2-5, with D possibly being TRBD2 (5 bases). V lost 9 bases and J lost 5, with 12 bases in between. This CDR3 is built from 12 residues. Germline V gene sequence: CDR1 KGHDR, CDR2 SFDVKD.

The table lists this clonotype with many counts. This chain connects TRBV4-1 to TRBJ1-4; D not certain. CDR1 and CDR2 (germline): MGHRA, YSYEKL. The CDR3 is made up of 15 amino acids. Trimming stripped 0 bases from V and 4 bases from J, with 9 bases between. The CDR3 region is CASSQDPGFNEKLFF. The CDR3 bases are TGCGCCAGCAGCCAAGACCCCGGGTTTAATGAAAAACTGTTTTTT.

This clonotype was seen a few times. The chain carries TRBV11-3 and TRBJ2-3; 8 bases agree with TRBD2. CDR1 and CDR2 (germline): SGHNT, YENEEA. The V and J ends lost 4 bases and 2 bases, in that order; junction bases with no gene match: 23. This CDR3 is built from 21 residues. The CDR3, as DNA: TGTGCCAGCAGCTCCTTTGGAGGGCTAGCGGGCACCCCGCATCTCACAGATACGCAGTATTTT. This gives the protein CASSSFGGLAGTPHLTDTQYF.

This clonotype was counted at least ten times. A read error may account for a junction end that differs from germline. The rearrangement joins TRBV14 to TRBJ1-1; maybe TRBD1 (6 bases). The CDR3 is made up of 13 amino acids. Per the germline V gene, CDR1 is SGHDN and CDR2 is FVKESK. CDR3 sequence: CASSPRQDTEAFF. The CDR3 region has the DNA TGTGCCAGCAGTCCGCGACAGGACACAGAAGCTTTCTTT.

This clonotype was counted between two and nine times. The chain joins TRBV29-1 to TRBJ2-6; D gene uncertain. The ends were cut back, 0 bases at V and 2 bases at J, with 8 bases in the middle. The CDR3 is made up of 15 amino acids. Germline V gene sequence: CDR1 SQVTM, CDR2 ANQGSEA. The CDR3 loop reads CSVEDNYAGANVLTF. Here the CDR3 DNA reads TGCAGCGTTGAAGACAATTATGCTGGGGCCAACGTCCTGACTTTC.

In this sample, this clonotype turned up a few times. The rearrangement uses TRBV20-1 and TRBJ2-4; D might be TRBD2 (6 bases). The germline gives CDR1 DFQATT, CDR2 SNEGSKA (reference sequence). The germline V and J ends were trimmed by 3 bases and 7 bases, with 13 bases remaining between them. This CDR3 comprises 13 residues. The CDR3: CSARGPTSNIQYF. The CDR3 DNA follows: TGCAGTGCTAGGGGACCCACTAGCAACATTCAGTACTTC.

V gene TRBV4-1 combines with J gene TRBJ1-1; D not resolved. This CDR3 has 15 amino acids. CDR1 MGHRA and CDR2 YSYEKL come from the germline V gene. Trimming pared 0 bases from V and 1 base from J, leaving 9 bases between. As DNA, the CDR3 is TGCGCCAGCAGCCAAGAGGGTACGACGAACACTGAAGCTTTCTTT. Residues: CASSQEGTTNTEAFF.

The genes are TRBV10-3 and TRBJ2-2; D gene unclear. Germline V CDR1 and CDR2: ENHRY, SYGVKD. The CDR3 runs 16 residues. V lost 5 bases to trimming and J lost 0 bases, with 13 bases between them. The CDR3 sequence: CAISYRLDSNTGELFF. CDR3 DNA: TGTGCCATCAGTTATCGACTGGATTCGAACACCGGGGAGCTGTTTTTT.

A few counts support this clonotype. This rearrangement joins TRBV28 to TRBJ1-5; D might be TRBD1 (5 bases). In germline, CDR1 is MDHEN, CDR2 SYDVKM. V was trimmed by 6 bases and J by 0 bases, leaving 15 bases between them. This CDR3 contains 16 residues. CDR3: CASRADQGYSNQPQHF. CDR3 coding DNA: TGTGCCAGCAGAGCAGACCAGGGATATAGCAATCAGCCCCAGCATTTT.

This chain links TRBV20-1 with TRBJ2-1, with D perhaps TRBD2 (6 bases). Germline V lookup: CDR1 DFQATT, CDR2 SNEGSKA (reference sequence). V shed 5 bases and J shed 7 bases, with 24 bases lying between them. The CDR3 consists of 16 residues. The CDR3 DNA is TGCAGTGCTCGCCGTAGCCTCTCGCGGGGTAGGAATGAGCAGTTCTTC. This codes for CSARRSLSRGRNEQFF.

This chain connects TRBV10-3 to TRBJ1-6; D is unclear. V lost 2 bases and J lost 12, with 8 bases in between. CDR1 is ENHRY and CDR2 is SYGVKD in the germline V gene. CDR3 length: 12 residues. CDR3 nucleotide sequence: TGTGCCATCAGTGAGACTGGGAGACCCCTCCACTTT. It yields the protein CAISETGRPLHF.

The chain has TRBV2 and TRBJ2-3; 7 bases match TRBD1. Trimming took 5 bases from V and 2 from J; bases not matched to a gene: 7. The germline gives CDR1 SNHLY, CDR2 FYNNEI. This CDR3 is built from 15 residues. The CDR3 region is CASSRDRVLTDTQYF. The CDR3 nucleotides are TGTGCCAGCAGTCGCGACAGGGTCCTCACAGATACGCAGTATTTT.

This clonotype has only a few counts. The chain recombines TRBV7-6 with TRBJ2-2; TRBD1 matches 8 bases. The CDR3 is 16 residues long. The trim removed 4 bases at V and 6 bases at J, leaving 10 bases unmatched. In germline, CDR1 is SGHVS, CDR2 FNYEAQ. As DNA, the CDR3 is TGTGCCAGCAGCTACGGACCTAGGACAGGGTCCGGGGAGCTGTTTTTT. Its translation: CASSYGPRTGSGELFF. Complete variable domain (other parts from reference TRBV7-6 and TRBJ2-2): GAGVSQSPRYKVTKRGQDVALRCDPISGHVSLYWYRQALGQGPEFLTYFNYEAQQDKSGLPNDRFSAERPEGSISTLTIQRTEQRDSAMYRCASSYGPRTGSGELFFGEGSRLTVL.

CDR3 DNA sequence: TGCAGTGCTAGGCCGGGACTAGCGGGAGGGCTATACTTC. It specifies CSARPGLAGGLYF. The chain links TRBV20-1 to TRBJ2-7; 16 nucleotides match TRBD2. The V and J ends lost 3 bases and 13 bases, in that order; junction bases with no gene match: 6. Germline values: CDR1 DFQATT, CDR2 SNEGSKA (reference sequence). This CDR3 has 13 residues.